Listed below are T cell receptor beta chains from one sample, sequenced in a study of blood T cell repertoires in COVID-19. Generated by immunoSEQ multiplex PCR, the TCRdb table keeps only in-frame clones and is missing some. The sample contains about 66,000 clones, roughly nine tenths of which appear only once. The sequencing input was peripheral blood. These TCRs come from a human donor in a cohort sampled during active COVID-19. The CDR3 runs from the conserved cysteine through the conserved F or W. A D gene is named only where the DNA matches it firmly. Not every row has a clone size; where given, it reads once, few, many or a size class.

>TRBD1|TRBJ2-5|TRBV30|NA
CAWSADRVQETQYF
TGTGCCTGGAGTGCCGACAGGGTCCAAGAGACCCAGTACTTC
>NA|TRBJ1-6|TRBV6-5|NA
CASSYNSPGGLAPLHF
TGTGCCAGCAGTTACAACTCCCCGGGGGGATTGGCACCCCTCCACTTT
>TRBD1|TRBJ1-2|TRBV7-3|NA
CASSKPTGDGYTF
TGTGCCAGCAGCAAACCCACAGGGGATGGCTACACCTTC
>TRBD2|TRBJ2-5|TRBV3-1/TRBV3-2|NA
CASARTSGRMETQYF
TGTGCCAGCGCAAGGACTAGCGGGAGGATGGAGACCCAGTACTTC
>TRBD1|TRBJ2-3|TRBV6-5|NA
CASSYDRGSREYF
TGTGCCAGCAGTTACGACAGGGGATCCAGAGAGTATTTT
>TRBD2|TRBJ2-1|TRBV7-3|NA
CASSLAGGTYNEQFF
TGTGCCAGCAGCTTAGCGGGGGGGACCTACAATGAGCAGTTCTTC
>TRBD1|TRBJ1-2|TRBV6-5|NA
CASSYFGRGRSGYTF
TGTGCCAGCAGTTACTTCGGCAGGGGGAGGTCAGGCTACACCTTC
>NA|TRBJ1-6|TRBV6-6|NA
CASSLRDSRPNSPLHF
TGTGCCAGCAGTCTTCGGGACTCCCGTCCAAATTCACCCCTCCACTTT
>NA|TRBJ1-2|TRBV5-6|NA
CASSSTMTDITNYGYTF
TGTGCCAGCAGCTCAACGATGACAGATATCACTAACTATGGCTACACCTTC
>NA|TRBJ2-1|TRBV27|NA
CASSFSGPIGQFF
TGTGCCAGCAGTTTCTCAGGCCCTATTGGGCAGTTCTTC
>TRBD2|TRBJ2-7|TRBV30|NA
CAWSVGGKGKGEQYF
TGTGCCTGGAGTGTCGGGGGGAAGGGGAAGGGTGAGCAGTACTTC
>TRBD2|TRBJ2-1|TRBV5-1|NA
CASSSGTSWNNEQFF
TGCGCCAGCAGCTCGGGGACTAGCTGGAACAATGAGCAGTTCTTC
>NA|TRBJ1-4|TRBV4-1|NA
CASGPKRGNEKLFF
TGCGCCAGCGGCCCGAAACGGGGGAATGAAAAACTGTTTTTT
>NA|TRBJ1-3|TRBV28|few
CASSQTPSGNTIYF
TGTGCCAGCAGCCAGACACCCTCTGGAAACACCATATATTTT
>TRBD1|TRBJ1-5|TRBV19|NA
CASHGQGTSPQHF
TGTGCCAGTCATGGACAGGGTACTTCGCCCCAGCATTTT
>NA|TRBJ2-5|TRBV3-1/TRBV3-2|NA
CASSQGAHVRQETQYF
TGTGCCAGCAGCCAGGGGGCCCACGTCCGGCAAGAGACCCAGTACTTC
>TRBD1|TRBJ2-5|TRBV7-2|NA
CASSLKAMRTGQETQYF
TGTGCCAGCAGTCTTAAGGCCATGAGGACAGGTCAAGAGACCCAGTACTTC
>NA|TRBJ1-2|TRBV19|NA
CASSQGADYGYTF
TGTGCCAGTAGTCAAGGGGCTGACTATGGCTACACCTTC
>TRBD1|TRBJ2-7|TRBV10-3|NA
CAISDMSPGTGSYEQYF
TGTGCCATCAGTGATATGTCCCCCGGGACAGGGAGCTACGAGCAGTACTTC
>NA|TRBJ2-7|TRBV19|NA
CASSQIGTSSYEQYF
TGTGCCAGTAGTCAAATAGGGACAAGCTCCTACGAGCAGTACTTC
>TRBD1|TRBJ1-2|TRBV9|NA
CASSSRTGFSFGYTF
TGTGCCAGCAGCTCCCGGACAGGCTTCTCATTCGGCTACACCTTC
>TRBD1|TRBJ1-6|TRBV5-1|NA
CASSLEGGQGNNSPLHF
TGCGCCAGCAGCTTGGAAGGAGGACAGGGGAATAATTCACCCCTCCACTTT
>NA|TRBJ2-2|TRBV7-6|NA
CASSLEGNRDFGNTGELFF
TGTGCCAGCAGCTTAGAGGGGAACAGGGATTTCGGTAACACCGGGGAGCTGTTTTTT
>NA|TRBJ1-3|TRBV7-2|NA
CASSLEVSTIYF
TGTGCCAGCAGCTTGGAGGTCAGCACCATATATTTT
>NA|TRBJ2-1|TRBV9|NA
CASSVASASYNEQFF
TGTGCCAGCAGCGTAGCTAGCGCGTCCTACAATGAGCAGTTCTTC
>NA|TRBJ1-4|TRBV2|NA
CASSATNEKLFF
TGTGCCAGCTCAGCGACTAATGAAAAACTGTTTTTT
>TRBD2|TRBJ2-1|TRBV19|NA
CASSSSGRRNEQFF
TGTGCCAGTAGTTCCAGCGGGAGAAGAAATGAGCAGTTCTTC
>NA|TRBJ2-5|TRBV27|NA
CASSFGLQETQYF
TGTGCCAGCAGTTTTGGGCTACAAGAGACCCAGTACTTC
>TRBD1|TRBJ1-2|TRBV15|NA
CATSRDRTGRAYTF
TGTGCCACCAGCAGAGATCGGACAGGGAGGGCCTACACCTTC
>TRBD2|TRBJ2-1|TRBV5-1|NA
CASGLAGEYNEQFF
TGCGCCAGCGGACTAGCGGGGGAATACAATGAGCAGTTCTTC
>NA|TRBJ1-5|TRBV6-1|NA
CASSDRGGGIYQPQHF
TGTGCCAGCAGTGACCGAGGGGGAGGGATTTATCAGCCTCAGCATTTT
>TRBD1|TRBJ2-3|TRBV18|NA
CASSPPGTASTDTQYF
TGTGCCAGCTCACCACCCGGGACAGCCAGCACAGATACGCAGTATTTT
>NA|TRBJ1-1|TRBV13|NA
CASSLGQGGWNTEAFF
TGTGCCAGCAGCTTAGGACAGGGAGGGTGGAACACTGAAGCTTTCTTT
>NA|TRBJ2-7|TRBV5-1|NA
CASSPGLDSYEQYF
TGCGCCAGCAGCCCGGGACTTGACTCCTACGAGCAGTACTTC
>TRBD1|TRBJ2-7|TRBV11-1|NA
CASSPGQGAKNYEQYF
TGTGCCAGCAGCCCCGGACAGGGGGCTAAAAACTACGAGCAGTACTTC
>TRBD1|TRBJ1-5|TRBV30|once
CAWSVAQGDYKSNQPQHF
TGTGCCTGGAGTGTGGCACAGGGGGATTACAAGAGCAATCAGCCCCAGCATTTT
>TRBD1|TRBJ1-4|TRBV7-2|NA
CASSLAGTENEKLFF
TGTGCCAGCAGCTTAGCTGGGACAGAGAATGAAAAACTGTTTTTT
>NA|TRBJ2-1|TRBV11-3|NA
CASSLVLALVYNEQFF
TGTGCCAGCAGCTTAGTACTAGCCCTTGTATACAATGAGCAGTTCTTC
>NA|TRBJ2-3|TRBV19|NA
CASSQWRNTDTQYF
TGTGCCAGTAGCCAGTGGCGGAACACAGATACGCAGTATTTT
>NA|TRBJ1-4|TRBV7-9|few
CASSTQGLNEKLFF
TGTGCCAGCAGCACACAGGGCCTTAATGAAAAACTGTTTTTT
>TRBD1|TRBJ1-2|TRBV5-1|NA
CASSFGQGAYGYTF
TGCGCCAGCAGCTTTGGACAGGGGGCCTATGGCTACACCTTC
>TRBD1|TRBJ2-1|TRBV5-1|NA
CASSLGTGGADEQFF
TGCGCCAGCAGCTTGGGGACAGGGGGGGCGGACGAGCAGTTCTTC
>TRBD2|TRBJ2-1|TRBV5-1|NA
CASSLAGGLAGGSSYNEQFF
TGCGCCAGCAGCTTGGCCGGAGGACTAGCGGGGGGGAGCTCCTACAATGAGCAGTTCTTC
>NA|TRBJ1-1|TRBV11-2|NA
CASSLSSPGLNTEAFF
TGTGCCAGCAGCTTATCATCGCCGGGTCTAAACACTGAAGCTTTCTTT
>NA|TRBJ1-4|TRBV5-8|NA
CASSLGVQTINEKLFF
TGTGCCAGCAGCCTGGGTGTACAGACGATTAATGAAAAACTGTTTTTT
>TRBD1|TRBJ1-1|TRBV7-9|NA
CASSLGDSVWAFF
TGTGCCAGCAGCTTAGGGGACAGCGTGTGGGCTTTCTTT
>TRBD1|TRBJ1-1|TRBV7-9|NA
CASSYRGQNTEAFF
TGTGCCAGCAGCTACAGGGGGCAGAACACTGAAGCTTTCTTT
>TRBD2|TRBJ2-1|TRBV11-2|once
CASSLGLAGNEQFF
TGTGCCAGCAGTCTCGGACTAGCGGGCAATGAGCAGTTCTTC
>NA|TRBJ1-1|TRBV19|NA
CASTNTRGNTEAFF
TGTGCCAGTACCAACACGCGGGGGAACACTGAAGCTTTCTTT
>TRBD1|TRBJ2-2|TRBV5-1|NA
CASSSRPGTGRQSGELFF
TGCGCCAGCAGCTCTCGCCCCGGGACAGGGAGACAATCCGGGGAGCTGTTTTTT
>NA|TRBJ2-1|TRBV7-3|once
CASSSNGVPEQFF
TGTGCCAGCAGCTCAAACGGGGTCCCTGAGCAGTTCTTC
>TRBD2|TRBJ2-6|TRBV28|NA
CASSLMGGDYSGANVLTF
TGTGCCAGCAGTTTAATGGGGGGGGACTACTCTGGGGCCAACGTCCTGACTTTC